A selection of T cell receptor beta chains follows, all from one sample in a study of cytomegalovirus exposure and HLA in healthy donors. Data came from immunoSEQ multiplex PCR; TCRdb stores just in-frame clones and leaves some out. The sample holds hundreds of thousands of clones, around 80% seen once. The specimen sequenced was PBMCs. The receptors come from a girl aged 2 to 10 in good health and CMV-seronegative. Each CDR3 is given with its conserved first and last residue. D genes are given only for firm matches. Expanded clones get a size class; other rows say once, few or many, or leave the size out.

TRBV4-1	TRBD2	.	TRBJ2-2	CASSPGLAGANTGELFF	TGCGCCAGCAGCCCCGGACTAGCGGGGGCCAACACCGGGGAGCTGTTTTTT
TRBV19	.	few	TRBJ2-2	CASSIGLAGELFF	TGTGCCAGTAGTATAGGGCTAGCCGGGGAGCTGTTTTTT
TRBV6-6	TRBD2	few	TRBJ2-5	CASGAGGQETQYF	TGTGCCAGTGGGGCCGGGGGGCAAGAGACCCAGTACTTC
TRBV2	.	.	TRBJ1-5	CASRQGGDKPQHF	TGTGCCAGCAGACAGGGAGGGGATAAGCCCCAGCATTTT
TRBV23-1	.	few	TRBJ1-1	CGPRWAPNTEAFF	TGCGGCCCCCGATGGGCGCCGAACACTGAAGCTTTCTTT
TRBV9	TRBD1	.	TRBJ1-4	CASSVEWGTVIEKLFF	TGTGCCAGCAGCGTAGAATGGGGGACAGTTATTGAAAAACTGTTTTTT
TRBV9	.	.	TRBJ1-2	CASSVEARQAYGYTF	TGTGCCAGCAGCGTAGAGGCCCGACAGGCATATGGCTACACCTTC
TRBV4-1	TRBD2	.	TRBJ2-4	CASSQGLAGGLNIQYF	TGCGCCAGCAGCCAGGGACTAGCGGGGGGGCTAAACATTCAGTACTTC
TRBV19	TRBD2	.	TRBJ2-1	CASSRGEGYNEQFF	TGTGCCAGTAGTCGGGGGGAGGGGTACAATGAGCAGTTCTTC
TRBV9	.	few	TRBJ2-2	CASSPSTGELFF	TGTGCCAGCAGTCCGTCCACCGGGGAGCTGTTTTTT
TRBV18	TRBD1	.	TRBJ1-2	CASSPRTGQTSPYYGYTF	TGTGCCAGCTCACCTCGGACGGGACAGACAAGCCCATACTATGGCTACACCTTC
TRBV5-1	.	.	TRBJ2-7	CASSFPGFHEQYF	TGCGCCAGCAGCTTCCCGGGGTTCCACGAGCAGTACTTC
TRBV27	TRBD2	.	TRBJ2-3	CASSYLWASGDPDTQYF	TGTGCCAGCAGTTACCTATGGGCTAGCGGGGACCCAGATACGCAGTATTTT
TRBV15	TRBD1	.	TRBJ2-3	CATSSKQGRSTDTQYF	TGTGCCACCAGCAGCAAACAGGGGCGGAGTACAGATACGCAGTATTTT
TRBV2	.	.	TRBJ2-2	CASSEVNPRVGELFF	TGTGCCAGCAGTGAAGTAAATCCCCGGGTCGGGGAGCTGTTTTTT
TRBV10-2	TRBD2	.	TRBJ2-1	CASSPSGGAYNEQFF	TGCGCCAGCAGCCCTAGCGGGGGGGCCTACAATGAGCAGTTCTTC
TRBV2	.	.	TRBJ1-4	CASSTGRLEKLFF	TGTGCCAGCAGTACCGGGAGACTTGAAAAACTGTTTTTT
TRBV6-5	TRBD2	.	TRBJ2-1	CASRPLLGGNDEQFF	TGTGCCAGCAGACCACTTCTCGGGGGGAACGATGAGCAGTTCTTC
TRBV18	TRBD1	once	TRBJ1-2	CASSPSDRGGIGYGYTF	TGTGCCAGCTCACCAAGTGACAGGGGAGGTATTGGCTATGGCTACACCTTC
TRBV6-5	.	few	TRBJ1-6	CASRRGWLESPLHF	TGTGCCAGCAGGAGGGGGTGGTTAGAATCACCCCTCCACTTT